Each of the 26 T cell receptor beta chains below was sequenced from the same sample in a study of T-cell reconstitution after alpha-beta-depleted transplantation in children. Unique molecular identifiers were incorporated into the prepared TCRbeta library. TCRdb redid the calling of the PCR reads with MiXCR, one entry per CDR3 protein. The sample has tens of thousands of distinct CDR3 sequences, 6% to 8% seen once. Sequencing used PBMCs from the stem cell graft donor, obtained from the stem cell graft. Every receptor here comes from a human donor who donated a stem cell graft to a child with acute lymphoblastic leukemia.

This clonotype was observed a few times. This chain links TRBV7-6 with TRBJ1-3; a weak D match, TRBD1 (6 bases). CDR3 length equals 15 residues. CDR1 and CDR2 from the germline V gene are SGHVS and FNYEAQ. Trimming left V 1 base short and J 2 bases short, with 9 bases between. The chain's CDR3 is CASSLGGGTGNTIYF. The DNA of the CDR3 is TGTGCCAGCAGCTTAGGAGGGGGGACTGGAAACACCATATATTTT.

V usage is TRBV28 and J usage is TRBJ2-1; the D gene is possibly TRBD2 (6 bases). Germline lookup yields CDR1 MDHEN and CDR2 SYDVKM. V dropped 6 bases and J dropped 2 bases, with 14 bases sitting between them. The CDR3 totals 15 residues. CDR3 region: CASSTGTGPYNEQFF. In DNA, the CDR3 is TGTGCCAGCAGCACCGGGACTGGGCCCTACAATGAGCAGTTCTTC.

This clonotype was picked up many times. The chain uses TRBV2 and TRBJ1-5; D possibly corresponds to TRBD1 (5 bases). Between the trimmed V and J ends, which lost 5 bases and 2 bases, there was a span of 16 bases. This CDR3 region has 16 residues. From germline, CDR1 is SNHLY and CDR2 FYNNEI. CDR3 sequence reads: CASSLDTARGNQPQHF. CDR3 sequence (DNA): TGTGCCAGCAGTTTGGACACGGCAAGGGGCAATCAGCCCCAGCATTTT. The full variable domain, completed using reference TRBV2 and TRBJ1-5, is EPEVTQTPSHQVTQMGQEVILRCVPISNHLYFYWYRQILGQKVEFLVSFYNNEISEKSEIFDDQFSVERPDGSNFTLKIRSTKLEDSAMYFCASSLDTARGNQPQHFGDGTRLSIL.

This clonotype was observed at least ten times. V and J are TRBV5-4 and TRBJ2-1; TRBD1 matches 9 bases. This CDR3 has 15 residues. V lost 4 bases and J lost 3; bases outside the gene matches: 5. CDR1 SGHNT and CDR2 YYREEE come from the germline V gene (reference sequence). The CDR3 loop reads CASSSRDRDYNEQFF. The CDR3 DNA sequence: TGTGCCAGCAGCAGCCGGGACAGGGACTACAATGAGCAGTTCTTC.

This clonotype was seen only once. The CDR3 ends on some other residue instead of the conserved phenylalanine or tryptophan, so this is likely a read error. The V gene is TRBV4-2, the J gene TRBJ2-1; TRBD1 matches 8 bases. The CDR3 is made up of 15 amino acids. V was clipped by 4 bases and J by 5 bases; unmatched bases: 7. The germline gives CDR1 LGHNA, CDR2 YNFKEQ. As DNA, the CDR3 is TGTGCCAGCAGCCCAGGGGGGACAGGCGACAATGAGCAGTTCTGC. This sequence encodes CASSPGGTGDNEQFC.

The gene calls are TRBV12-2 and TRBJ1-6. TRBV12-2 is recorded as a pseudogene. The CDR3 length is 17 residues. CDR3 protein: CASRSNGDFSYNSPLHF. Here the CDR3 DNA reads TGTGCAAGTCGCTCCAATGGGGATTTCTCCTATAATTCACCCCTCCACTTT.

J is TRBJ2-3 and V is TRBV14; 14 bases fit TRBD2. The length of the CDR3 is 17 residues. V was clipped by 6 bases and J by 1 base; unmatched bases: 6. The germline V gene has CDR1 SGHDN and CDR2 FVKESK. CDR3 sequence reads: CASRRTSGGRCTDTQYF. CDR3 sequence (DNA): TGTGCCAGCAGACGGACTAGCGGGGGGAGATGCACAGATACGCAGTATTTT.

This clonotype was seen at least ten times. V gene TRBV6-2 or TRBV6-3 combines with J gene TRBJ2-1; 7 bases map to TRBD2. Unmatched junction bases numbered 16, after V lost 4 bases and J lost 7 bases. The CDR3 contains 17 residues. Looked up from germline, CDR1 is MNHEY and CDR2 is SVGEGT. Here the CDR3 reads CASSFLPGRPQVNEQFF. As DNA, the CDR3 is TGTGCCAGCAGTTTTTTACCCGGGAGGCCCCAGGTAAATGAGCAGTTCTTC.

This clonotype was observed at least ten times. CDR3 DNA sequence: TGTGCCAGTAAAAACGAGAGGGGCACTGAAGCTTTCTTT. Translated, it gives CASKNERGTEAFF. The gene calls are TRBV19 and TRBJ1-1; TRBD1 might be the D (5 bases). The CDR3 extends over 13 amino acids. Trimming removed 7 bases from V and 4 bases from J, with 13 bases in between. Germline-derived CDR1 and CDR2 are LNHDA and SQIVND (reference sequence).

This clonotype was found many times. The chain has TRBV6-1 and TRBJ2-7, with TRBD2 matching 11 bases. The J segment lost 2 bases and the V segment lost 4 bases, leaving 10 bases of the junction unmatched. The CDR3 totals 17 residues. From germline, CDR1 is MNHNS and CDR2 SASEGT. The CDR3 sequence: CASSAPGTSGITYEQYF. DNA for the CDR3: TGTGCCAGCAGTGCCCCGGGGACTAGCGGTATAACCTACGAGCAGTACTTC.

This clonotype was detected only a few times. The chain combines TRBV15 with TRBJ1-4, with D tentatively TRBD1 (6 bases). The V end lost 2 bases, the J end lost 5 bases, and 12 bases lay between the germline ends. The CDR3 sequence is 15 residues long. CDR1 and CDR2 from the germline V gene are LNHNV and YYDKDF (reference sequence). The CDR3 reads CATSRYRAMNEKLFF. CDR3 DNA: TGTGCCACCAGCAGATACAGGGCTATGAATGAAAAACTGTTTTTT.

This clonotype has a count of ten or more. This chain uses TRBV20-1 with TRBJ2-1; a weak D match, TRBD1 (6 bases). The CDR3 extends over 14 amino acids. With 7 bases removed from V and 7 bases from J, the gap between germline ends came to 20 bases. Germline values: CDR1 DFQATT, CDR2 SNEGSKA (reference sequence). The CDR3 reads CSEIPGTPGNEQFF. CDR3 DNA: TGCAGTGAGATTCCTGGGACACCAGGAAATGAGCAGTTCTTC.

A few counts support this clonotype. This rearrangement joins TRBV20-1 to TRBJ2-5, with D unclear. The CDR3 runs to 13 residues. In germline, CDR1 is DFQATT, CDR2 SNEGSKA (reference sequence). V lost 6 bases to trimming and J lost 1 base, with 12 bases between them. CDR3 coding DNA: TGCAGTGCGACTCCAGTGGCCCAAGAGACCCAGTACTTC. Protein product: CSATPVAQETQYF.

Comment on this clonotype: The junction differs from germline at one of its ends, possibly a read error. The gene calls are TRBV11-2 and TRBJ2-5; 8 bases are shared with TRBD2. CDR3 size: 15 residues. In germline, CDR1 is SGHAT, CDR2 FQNNGV. This CDR3 reads CASSPTASGGLNSSF. The CDR3, as DNA: TGTGCCAGCAGCCCCACGGCAAGCGGGGGTTTGAATTCGTCCTTC.

This clonotype was observed at least ten times. The chain employs TRBV25-1 and TRBJ2-5, with D perhaps matching TRBD1 (6 bases). CDR3 length: 15 residues. Trimming removed 0 bases at V and 0 bases at J, with 8 bases between. The germline V gene encodes CDR1 MGHDK and CDR2 SYGVNS. The CDR3 region is CASSEYGGYQETQYF. DNA for the CDR3: TGTGCCAGCAGTGAATATGGGGGCTACCAAGAGACCCAGTACTTC. The entire variable domain, with the rest obtained from reference TRBV25-1 and TRBJ2-5, is as follows: EADIYQTPRYLVIGTGKKITLECSQTMGHDKMYWYQQDPGMELHLIHYSYGVNSTEKGDLSSESTVSRIRTEHFPLTLESARPSHTSQYLCASSEYGGYQETQYFGPGTRLLVL.

In its sample, this clonotype was seen many times. The chain carries TRBV7-9 and TRBJ2-3, with TRBD1 matching over 9 bases. J lost 0 bases, V lost 5 bases, and 9 bases had no gene match. The CDR3 is made up of 17 amino acids. Germline loops: CDR1 SEHNR, CDR2 FQNEAQ (reference sequence). The chain's CDR3 is CASSEQGAMTSTDTQYF. In DNA, the CDR3 is TGTGCCAGCAGCGAACAGGGGGCAATGACTAGCACAGATACGCAGTATTTT.

As to this clonotype: A much larger clone lies a single base off, so this may be a read error. V gene TRBV11-2 combines with J gene TRBJ2-3, with TRBD1 matching over 9 bases. CDR1 and CDR2 (germline): SGHAT, FQNNGV. After removal of 6 bases from V and 6 bases from J, the junction contained 1 base not matched to a gene. This CDR3 spans 12 amino acids. The CDR3, as DNA: TGTGCCAGCAGTGACAGGGGGGATACGCAGTATTTT. Translated: CASSDRGDTQYF.

The rearrangement links TRBV7-9 to TRBJ1-5, with 8 bases fitting TRBD1. There are 16 residues in the CDR3. The V gene end was trimmed by 4 bases and the J gene end by 5 bases; junction bases not matched to a gene: 10. Looked up from germline, CDR1 is SEHNR and CDR2 is FQNEAQ (reference sequence). CDR3 nucleotides: TGTGCCAGCAGCTCCGGACAGGGACGGGGGGATCAGCCCCAGCATTTT. Amino acids: CASSSGQGRGDQPQHF.

This clonotype was seen only a few times. V usage is TRBV12-5 and J usage is TRBJ1-1; no clear D gene. V shed 0 bases and J shed 0 bases, with 2 bases lying between them. Germline CDR1 and CDR2: LGHNT and FRNRAP. The CDR3 spans 13 residues. This CDR3 is CASGLVLNTEAFF. The CDR3 nucleotides are TGTGCTAGTGGTTTGGTACTGAACACTGAAGCTTTCTTT.

This clonotype was seen many times. This chain connects TRBV29-1 to TRBJ1-2, with D maybe TRBD1 (5 bases). The V gene's germline CDR1 is SQVTM and CDR2 ANQGSEA. The V gene lost 6 bases and the J gene lost 5 bases, with 13 bases spanning the gap. The CDR3 contains 12 residues. The CDR3, as DNA: TGCAGCGTCGAAAGGGGAGGGTATGGCTACACCTTC. Its translation: CSVERGGYGYTF.

This clonotype was detected a few times. The chain carries TRBV20-1 and TRBJ1-1, with D possibly TRBD1 on 5 matching bases. The CDR3 covers 14 residues. The V gene lost 5 bases and the J gene lost 5 bases, with 18 bases spanning the gap. In germline, CDR1 is DFQATT, CDR2 SNEGSKA (reference sequence). CDR3 sequence: CSARDRGLGTEAFF. The DNA of the CDR3 is TGCAGTGCTCGGGACCGGGGTTTGGGGACTGAAGCTTTCTTT.

This clonotype occurred many times. The gene calls are TRBV7-9 and TRBJ1-1; TRBD1 is a possible D gene (5 bases). The CDR3 has 15 amino acids. Trimming stripped 5 bases from V and 4 bases from J, with 17 bases between. CDR1 and CDR2 (germline): SEHNR, FQNEAQ (reference sequence). The CDR3 DNA reads TGTGCCAGCAGCAGAGCACAGGCGCCGGGCACTGAAGCTTTCTTT. Encoded protein: CASSRAQAPGTEAFF.

This clonotype was recorded many times. CDR3 coding DNA: TGTGCCAGCAGCGTCCGTCCGGGGAACACCGGGGAGCTGTTTTTT. It is translated as CASSVRPGNTGELFF. The chain uses TRBV9 and TRBJ2-2; D not certain. The germline CDR1 and CDR2 sequences are SGDLS and YYNGEE. The CDR3 extends over 15 amino acids. The V gene lost 2 bases and the J gene lost 1 base, with 9 bases spanning the gap.

This clonotype was seen ten or more times. The chain recombines TRBV27 with TRBJ2-7, with TRBD2 matching over 8 bases. The V segment lost 6 bases and the J segment 7 bases; nucleotides outside the gene matches: 14. The CDR3 has 15 amino acids. The germline gives CDR1 MNHEY, CDR2 SMNVEV (reference sequence). The CDR3 nucleotides read TGTGCCAGCAGACCAGCGGGGGCCTACCTGGTAGAGCAGTACTTC. Protein sequence: CASRPAGAYLVEQYF.

In this sample, this clonotype turned up a few times. The genes are TRBV7-9 and TRBJ2-1; 9 nucleotides agree with TRBD1. The trim removed 7 bases at V and 16 bases at J, leaving 11 bases unmatched. The germline CDR1 and CDR2 sequences are SEHNR and FQNEAQ (reference sequence). CDR3 length: 12 amino acids. Here the CDR3 reads CASTRGDRDHFF. DNA of the CDR3: TGTGCCAGCACGAGGGGGGACAGGGATCATTTCTTC.

This clonotype was seen at least ten times. The CDR3 DNA reads as TGCGCCAGCAGCTTCAGTCCCCAGCGCCCGGAGACCCAGTACTTC. As protein: CASSFSPQRPETQYF. This sequence joins TRBV5-1 and TRBJ2-5; D is unresolved. V was clipped by 2 bases and J by 5 bases, with 16 bases between them. CDR1 is SGHRS and CDR2 is YFSETQ in the germline V gene. The CDR3 runs to 15 residues.